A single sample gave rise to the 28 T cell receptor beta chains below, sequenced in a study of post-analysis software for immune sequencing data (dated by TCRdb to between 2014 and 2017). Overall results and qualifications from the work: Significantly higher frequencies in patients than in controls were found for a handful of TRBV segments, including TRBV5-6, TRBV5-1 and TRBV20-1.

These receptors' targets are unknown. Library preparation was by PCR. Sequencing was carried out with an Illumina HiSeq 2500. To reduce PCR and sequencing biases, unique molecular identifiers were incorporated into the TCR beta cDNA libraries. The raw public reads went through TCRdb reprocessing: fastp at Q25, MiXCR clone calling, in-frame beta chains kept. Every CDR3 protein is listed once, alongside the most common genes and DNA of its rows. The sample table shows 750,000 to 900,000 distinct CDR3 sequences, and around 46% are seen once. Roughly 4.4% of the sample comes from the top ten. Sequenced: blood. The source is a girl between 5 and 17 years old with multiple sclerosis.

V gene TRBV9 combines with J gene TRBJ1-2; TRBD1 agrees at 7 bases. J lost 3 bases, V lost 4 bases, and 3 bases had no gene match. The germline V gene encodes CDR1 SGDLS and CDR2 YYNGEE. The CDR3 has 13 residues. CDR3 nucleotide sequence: TGTGCCAGCAGCTCCGACAGGGACTATGGCTACACCTTC. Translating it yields CASSSDRDYGYTF.

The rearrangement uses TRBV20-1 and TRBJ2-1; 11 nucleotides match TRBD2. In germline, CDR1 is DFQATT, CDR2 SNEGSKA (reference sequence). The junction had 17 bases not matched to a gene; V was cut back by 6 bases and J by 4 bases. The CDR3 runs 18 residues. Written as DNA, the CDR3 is TGCAGTGCACCTGAAGAGGCCCTAGCGGGAGGACTTTACAATGAGCAGTTCTTC. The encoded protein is CSAPEEALAGGLYNEQFF.

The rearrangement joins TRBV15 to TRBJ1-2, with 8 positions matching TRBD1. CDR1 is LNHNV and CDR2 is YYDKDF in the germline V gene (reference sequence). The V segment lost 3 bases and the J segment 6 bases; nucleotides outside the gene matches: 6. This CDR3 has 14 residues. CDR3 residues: CATSSSTGANGYTF. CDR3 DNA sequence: TGTGCCACCAGCAGCTCGACAGGGGCTAATGGCTACACCTTC.

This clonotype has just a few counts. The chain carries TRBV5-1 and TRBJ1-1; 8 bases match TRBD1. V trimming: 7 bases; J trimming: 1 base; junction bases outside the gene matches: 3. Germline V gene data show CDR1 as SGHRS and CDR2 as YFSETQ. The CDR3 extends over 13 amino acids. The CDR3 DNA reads TGCGCCAGCGGACAGGGATCGAACACTGAAGCTTTCTTT. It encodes CASGQGSNTEAFF.

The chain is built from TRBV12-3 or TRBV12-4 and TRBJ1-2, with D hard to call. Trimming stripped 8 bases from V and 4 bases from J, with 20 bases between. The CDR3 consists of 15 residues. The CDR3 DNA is TGTGCCAGCGGCCCTAACAGACTTGAATTCTATGGCTACACCTTC. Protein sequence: CASGPNRLEFYGYTF.

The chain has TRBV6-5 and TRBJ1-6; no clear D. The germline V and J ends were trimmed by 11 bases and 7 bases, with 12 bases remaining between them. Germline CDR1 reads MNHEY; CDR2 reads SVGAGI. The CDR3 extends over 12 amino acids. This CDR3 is CAYEGRNSPLHF. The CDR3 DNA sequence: TGTGCCTATGAGGGCAGGAATTCACCCCTCCACTTT.

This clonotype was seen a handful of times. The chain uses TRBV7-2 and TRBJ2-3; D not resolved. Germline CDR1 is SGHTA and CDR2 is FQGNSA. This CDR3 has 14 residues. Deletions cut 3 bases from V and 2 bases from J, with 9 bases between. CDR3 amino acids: CASSFYGNTDTQYF. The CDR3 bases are TGTGCCAGCAGCTTTTACGGTAACACAGATACGCAGTATTTT.

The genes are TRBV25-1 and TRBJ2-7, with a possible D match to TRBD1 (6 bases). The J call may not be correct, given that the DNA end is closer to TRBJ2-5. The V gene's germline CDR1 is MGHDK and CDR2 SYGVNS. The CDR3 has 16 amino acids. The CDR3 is CASSEGGRGTGGTQYF. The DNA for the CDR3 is TGTGCCAGCAGTGAAGGAGGCAGGGGTACCGGTGGGACCCAGTACTTC.

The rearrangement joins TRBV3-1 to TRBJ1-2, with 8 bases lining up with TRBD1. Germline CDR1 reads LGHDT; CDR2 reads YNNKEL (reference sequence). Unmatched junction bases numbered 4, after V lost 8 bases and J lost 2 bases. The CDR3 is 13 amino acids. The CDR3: CASAGQGNYGYTF. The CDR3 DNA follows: TGTGCCAGCGCCGGACAGGGAAACTATGGCTACACCTTC.

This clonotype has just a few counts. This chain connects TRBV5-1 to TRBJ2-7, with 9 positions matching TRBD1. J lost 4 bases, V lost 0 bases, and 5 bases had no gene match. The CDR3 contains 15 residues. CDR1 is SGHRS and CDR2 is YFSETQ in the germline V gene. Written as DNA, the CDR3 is TGCGCCAGCAGCTTGGAGGGGGACAGGGTTTACGAGCAGTACTTC. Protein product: CASSLEGDRVYEQYF.

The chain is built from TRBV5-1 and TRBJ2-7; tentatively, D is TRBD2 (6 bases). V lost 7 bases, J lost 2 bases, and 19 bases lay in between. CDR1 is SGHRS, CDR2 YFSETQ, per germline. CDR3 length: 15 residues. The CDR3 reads CASYYSVGGAYEQYF. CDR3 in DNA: TGCGCCAGCTACTATTCCGTGGGAGGTGCCTACGAGCAGTACTTC.

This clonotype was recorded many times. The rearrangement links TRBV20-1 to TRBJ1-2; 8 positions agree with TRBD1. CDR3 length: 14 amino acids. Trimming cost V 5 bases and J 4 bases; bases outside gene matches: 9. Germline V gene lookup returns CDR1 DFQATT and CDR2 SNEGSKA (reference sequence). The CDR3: CSALDRGISYGYTF. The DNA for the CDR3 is TGCAGTGCTCTAGACAGGGGAATTAGCTATGGCTACACCTTC.

The CDR3 loop reads CATRAGGPDTQYF. The CDR3 bases are TGTGCCACCCGGGCCGGGGGCCCAGATACGCAGTATTTT. This chain connects TRBV10-3 to TRBJ2-3; perhaps D is TRBD1 or TRBD2 (6 bases each). The ends were cut back, 10 bases at V and 4 bases at J, with 15 bases in the middle. The CDR3 totals 13 residues. The germline gives CDR1 ENHRY, CDR2 SYGVKD.

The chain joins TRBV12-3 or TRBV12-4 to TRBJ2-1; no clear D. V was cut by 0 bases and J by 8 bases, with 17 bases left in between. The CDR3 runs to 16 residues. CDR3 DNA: TGTGCCAGCAGTTTAGCGCGAACGGGCGTACCGTATGAGCAGTTCTTC. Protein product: CASSLARTGVPYEQFF.

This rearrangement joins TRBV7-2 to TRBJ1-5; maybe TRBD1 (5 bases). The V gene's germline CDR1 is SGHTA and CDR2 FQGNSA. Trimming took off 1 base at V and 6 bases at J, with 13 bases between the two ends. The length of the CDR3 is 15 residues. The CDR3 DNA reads TGTGCCAGCAGCTTAGTGGGGGAGGGGAGTCAGCCCCAGCATTTT. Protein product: CASSLVGEGSQPQHF.

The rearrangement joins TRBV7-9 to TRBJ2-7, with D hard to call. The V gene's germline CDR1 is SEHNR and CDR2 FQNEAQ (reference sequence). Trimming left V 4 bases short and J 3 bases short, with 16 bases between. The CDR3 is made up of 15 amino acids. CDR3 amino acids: CASSYSFGSYYEQYF. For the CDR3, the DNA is TGTGCCAGCAGCTATTCATTCGGGTCTTACTACGAGCAGTACTTC.

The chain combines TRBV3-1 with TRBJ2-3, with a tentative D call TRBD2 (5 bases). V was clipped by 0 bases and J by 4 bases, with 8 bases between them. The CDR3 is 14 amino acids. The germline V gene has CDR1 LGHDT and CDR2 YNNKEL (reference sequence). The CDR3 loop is CASSQEASPDTQYF. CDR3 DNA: TGTGCCAGCAGCCAAGAGGCTAGCCCAGATACGCAGTATTTT.

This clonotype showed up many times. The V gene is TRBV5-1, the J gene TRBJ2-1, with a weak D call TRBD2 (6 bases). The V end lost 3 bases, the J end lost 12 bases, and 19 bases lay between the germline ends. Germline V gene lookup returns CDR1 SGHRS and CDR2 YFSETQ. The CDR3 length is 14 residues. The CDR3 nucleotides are TGCGCCAGCAGCTCCTTAAATAGCCTTAGCGGGCAGTTCTTC. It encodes CASSSLNSLSGQFF.

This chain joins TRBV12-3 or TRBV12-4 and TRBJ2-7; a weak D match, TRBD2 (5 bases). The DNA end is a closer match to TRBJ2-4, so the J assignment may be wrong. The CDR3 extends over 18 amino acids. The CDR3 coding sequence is TGTGCCAGCAACCCGAGTGGGCCTAGCCCGGGAGCCAAAAACATTCAGTACTTC. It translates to CASNPSGPSPGAKNIQYF.

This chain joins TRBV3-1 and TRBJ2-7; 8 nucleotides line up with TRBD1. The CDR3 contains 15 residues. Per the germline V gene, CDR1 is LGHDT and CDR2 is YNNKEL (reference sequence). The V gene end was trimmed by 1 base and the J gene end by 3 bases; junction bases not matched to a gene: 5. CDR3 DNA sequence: TGTGCCAGCAGCCAAGTTGTCACAGGGGGCTACGAGCAGTACTTC. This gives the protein CASSQVVTGGYEQYF.

The CDR3 DNA follows: TGTGCCAGCAGCTCACAGGGTTTACCCAACAATGAGCAGTTCTTC. Translation gives CASSSQGLPNNEQFF. This rearrangement joins TRBV7-2 to TRBJ2-1, with D maybe TRBD1 (6 bases). Trimming took 4 bases from V and 5 from J, leaving 15 bases between them. The CDR3 has 15 residues. The germline gives CDR1 SGHTA, CDR2 FQGNSA.

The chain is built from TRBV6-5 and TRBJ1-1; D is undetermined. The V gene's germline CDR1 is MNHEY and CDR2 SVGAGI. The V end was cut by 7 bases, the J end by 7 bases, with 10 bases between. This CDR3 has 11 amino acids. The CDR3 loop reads CASNAGGEAFF. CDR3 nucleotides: TGTGCCAGCAATGCAGGCGGTGAAGCTTTCTTT.

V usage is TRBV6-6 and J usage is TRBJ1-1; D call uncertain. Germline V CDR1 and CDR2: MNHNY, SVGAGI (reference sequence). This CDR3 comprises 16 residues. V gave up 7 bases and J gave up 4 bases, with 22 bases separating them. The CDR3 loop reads CASTYTLLGESTEAFF. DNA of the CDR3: TGTGCCAGCACCTACACCCTCTTAGGAGAGAGCACTGAAGCTTTCTTT.

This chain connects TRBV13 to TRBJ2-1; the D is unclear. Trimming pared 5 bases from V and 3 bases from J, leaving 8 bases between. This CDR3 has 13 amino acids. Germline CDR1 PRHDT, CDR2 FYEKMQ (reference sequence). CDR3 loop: CASSATSYNEQFF. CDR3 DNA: TGTGCCAGCAGCGCGACAAGCTACAATGAGCAGTTCTTC. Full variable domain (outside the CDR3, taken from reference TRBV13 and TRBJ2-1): AAGVIQSPRHLIKEKRETATLKCYPIPRHDTVYWYQQGPGQDPQFLISFYEKMQSDKGSIPDRFSAQQFSDYHSELNMSSLELGDSALYFCASSATSYNEQFFGPGTRLTVL.

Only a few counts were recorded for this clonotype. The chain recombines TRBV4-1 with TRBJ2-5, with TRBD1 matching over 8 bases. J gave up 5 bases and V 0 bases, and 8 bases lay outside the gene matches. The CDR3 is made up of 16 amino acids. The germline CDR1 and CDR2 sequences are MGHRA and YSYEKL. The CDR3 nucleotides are TGCGCCAGCAGCCAAGAGGACGGGACAGGATGTGAGACCCAGTACTTC. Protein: CASSQEDGTGCETQYF.

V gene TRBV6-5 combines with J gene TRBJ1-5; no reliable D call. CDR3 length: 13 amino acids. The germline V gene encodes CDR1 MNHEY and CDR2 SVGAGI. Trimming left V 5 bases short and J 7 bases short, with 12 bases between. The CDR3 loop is CASSPDLRQPQHF. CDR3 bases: TGTGCCAGCAGTCCGGATCTTCGGCAGCCCCAGCATTTT.

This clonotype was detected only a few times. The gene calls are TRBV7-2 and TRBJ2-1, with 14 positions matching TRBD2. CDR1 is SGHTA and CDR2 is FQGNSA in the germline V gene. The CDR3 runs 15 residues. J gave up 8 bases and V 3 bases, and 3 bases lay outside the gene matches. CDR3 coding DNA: TGTGCCAGCAGCTTCGGGACTAGCGGGAGAGATGAGCAGTTCTTC. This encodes CASSFGTSGRDEQFF.

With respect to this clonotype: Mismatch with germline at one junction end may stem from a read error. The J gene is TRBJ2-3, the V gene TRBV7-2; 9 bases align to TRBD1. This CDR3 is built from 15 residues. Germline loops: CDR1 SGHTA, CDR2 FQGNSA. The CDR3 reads CASSSTGQGGDTRYF. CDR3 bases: TGTGCCAGTTCCTCAACGGGACAGGGTGGAGATACGCGGTATTTT.